The 11 T cell receptor beta chains below come from one sample, sequenced in a study of blood T cell repertoires in COVID-19. Profiled with immunoSEQ multiplex PCR; TCRdb holds only in-frame clones, not every one. The data hold 400,000 to 500,000 clones, with 86% observed a single time. The sequenced material came from peripheral blood. The receptors come from a young woman with active or convalescent COVID-19.

The chain has TRBV5-5 and TRBJ1-3, with D possibly being TRBD1 (6 bases). Germline V gene data show CDR1 as SGHKS and CDR2 as YYEKEE (reference sequence). The CDR3 has 14 residues. The V and J ends lost 1 base and 4 bases respectively, with 9 bases between them. CDR3: CASSLTGSGNTIYF. For the CDR3, the DNA is TGTGCCAGCAGCTTGACAGGGTCGGGAAACACCATATATTTT.

The V and J genes are TRBV6-1 and TRBJ2-2; D perhaps matches TRBD1 (5 bases). V lost 4 bases to trimming and J lost 1 base, with 13 bases between them. This CDR3 has 16 residues. The V gene's germline CDR1 is MNHNS and CDR2 SASEGT. CDR3 nucleotide sequence: TGTGCCAGCAGTGCCCAGGACACCTGGAACACCGGGGAGCTGTTTTTT. This codes for CASSAQDTWNTGELFF.

CDR3 sequence reads: CASSPSSETQYF. The CDR3 DNA reads TGTGCCAGCTCACCATCCTCAGAGACCCAGTACTTC. The chain uses TRBV18 and TRBJ2-5; D is uncertain. In germline, CDR1 is KGHSH, CDR2 LQKENI. This CDR3 is 12 amino acids long. The V and J ends lost 2 bases and 4 bases respectively, with 5 bases between them.

This chain links TRBV25-1 with TRBJ1-1, with D perhaps TRBD1 (5 bases). Trimming cost V 2 bases and J 4 bases, with 11 bases left between them. The CDR3 length is 14 residues. Germline assignment: CDR1 MGHDK and CDR2 SYGVNS. Here the CDR3 reads CASSETGEATEAFF. CDR3 DNA sequence: TGTGCCAGCAGTGAAACAGGAGAGGCCACTGAAGCTTTCTTT.

V gene TRBV18 combines with J gene TRBJ2-1; TRBD2 aligns across 9 bases. The CDR3 covers 15 residues. V gave up 3 bases and J gave up 7 bases; unmatched junction bases: 7. CDR1 and CDR2 from the germline V gene are KGHSH and LQKENI. The CDR3 here is CASSPGIAGVNEQFF. The CDR3 DNA reads TGTGCCAGCTCACCTGGGATAGCGGGGGTGAATGAGCAGTTCTTC.

J is TRBJ1-6 and V is TRBV25-1, with no clear D. The CDR3 is 13 residues long. V dropped 6 bases and J dropped 6 bases, with 9 bases sitting between them. CDR1 is MGHDK, CDR2 SYGVNS, per germline. CDR3 residues: CASSWAANSPLHF. The CDR3 region has the DNA TGTGCCAGCAGCTGGGCCGCTAATTCACCCCTCCACTTT.

The chain has TRBV18 and TRBJ2-5, with D possibly matching TRBD1 (6 bases). Germline loops: CDR1 KGHSH, CDR2 LQKENI. V was clipped by 1 base and J by 2 bases, with 8 bases between them. The length of the CDR3 is 14 residues. This CDR3 is CASSPRDIQETQYF. CDR3 DNA sequence: TGTGCCAGCTCACCACGGGACATACAAGAGACCCAGTACTTC.

CDR3 in amino acids: CASSPMVAGAGNEQFF. The CDR3 DNA follows: TGTGCCAGCTCCCCCATGGTAGCGGGAGCGGGAAATGAGCAGTTCTTC. The chain carries TRBV18 and TRBJ2-1; 9 positions agree with TRBD2. The CDR3 sequence is 16 residues long. V lost 6 bases and J lost 7; bases outside the gene matches: 13. CDR1 is KGHSH and CDR2 is LQKENI in the germline V gene.

The chain has TRBV5-4 and TRBJ2-3, with 7 bases identical to TRBD2. Per the germline V gene, CDR1 is SGHNT and CDR2 is YYREEE (reference sequence). The CDR3 length is 15 residues. V lost 3 bases to trimming and J lost 2 bases; unmatched junction nucleotides: 6. CDR3 sequence: CASSYPGLNTDTQYF. Written as DNA, the CDR3 is TGTGCCAGCAGCTACCCGGGACTAAACACAGATACGCAGTATTTT.

The rearrangement links TRBV3-1 (or the pseudogene TRBV3-2) to TRBJ1-1, with TRBD1 identical over 7 bases. CDR1 and CDR2 from the germline V gene are LGHDT and YNNKEL (reference sequence). The CDR3 extends over 16 amino acids. Trimming removed 1 base from V and 1 base from J; junction bases left unmatched: 6. The CDR3 region is CASSQGQGLKNTEAFF. As DNA, the CDR3 is TGTGCCAGCAGCCAAGGACAGGGCTTGAAGAACACTGAAGCTTTCTTT.

This chain uses TRBV5-6 with TRBJ1-5; D is possibly TRBD1 (6 bases). V was clipped by 3 bases and J by 5 bases, with 15 bases between them. The V gene's germline CDR1 is SGHDT and CDR2 YYEEEE. CDR3 length: 15 amino acids. In nucleotides, the CDR3 is TGTGCCAGCAGCTGGGGGCCAGGGGCTGATCAGCCCCAGCATTTT. Encoded protein: CASSWGPGADQPQHF.